This section outlines one TCR beta chain sequence together with its context. Its binding antigen is unknown. No qualities accompany the bases; no much larger clone lies one base away. Measured from the cysteine to the phenylalanine, the CDR3 is 12 residues long. Just CDR3 DNA is preserved here, 36 bases in frame from base 1. Per the germline V gene (reference sequence), SGHNT is the CDR1 and YYREEE is the CDR2. The junction shows trimming of 0 bases on V and 5 bases on J, plus 6 bases between the germline ends. These data belong to a study of blood T cell repertoires in COVID-19 (dated by TCRdb to the early 2020s). A note on the overall study: Samples from collaborators originated in the United States, Italy and Spain and spanned both the acute and convalescent phases of COVID-19. The material from the prospective study consisted of cDNA or gDNA derived from T cells, B-cell-depleted T cells, or PBMCs. Deeply sampled blood TCRbeta repertoires from subjects exposed to, actively infected with, or recovered from COVID-19 were included in the dataset. The repertoires were made available in a free public database intended to serve as a resource for research on the immune response to SARS-CoV-2. Samples came from the ongoing ImmuneRACE study (first 160 participants) plus 1,254 subjects from 6 global collaborators. The sample metadata nearly always contained a de-identified subject ID, COVID-19 status, age in years and sex. HLA class I and class II types, where available, came from metadata supplied by the sample provider rather than from assay-based typing. What the authors observed across the whole study: How much clinical and demographic metadata was included differed by source and by participant, and the metadata was provided uncurated.

The immunoSEQ Assay, a bias-controlled multiplex PCR, was used to amplify TCRbeta CDR3 regions from genomic DNA. On the study's bioinformatics: Nucleated cell counts per sample were estimated from amplification of reference gene primers within the assay. To quantify the absolute abundance of each unique TCRbeta CDR3 rearrangement, sequence reads were collapsed and filtered. For each sample, productive Simpson clonality was calculated as the square root of Simpson's diversity index over productive rearrangements. TCRdb's version of the immuneACCESS table is confined to in-frame rearrangements and falls short of the full clone set. An unresolved V gene accounts for under half of the shortfall where checked; the remainder is of unknown origin. D and trimming were read from the DNA, whereas the V and J calls and clone size are those reported in that table. The sample data list about 200,000 clones, and 86% of these were observed just once. The ten largest account for about 2.2% of the sample.

Samples from volunteer blood donors who had recovered from COVID-19 were contributed by a second Seattle source. Whole blood was collected in K2EDTA tubes by collaborating institutions according to the institutions' own protocols. For TCRbeta analysis, collaborators shipped samples as frozen whole blood, isolated PBMCs, or DNA extracted from either of those sample types. This TCR was sampled from a man aged 25 to 45 who had recovered from COVID-19. Input material: peripheral blood. This receptor chain uses TRBV5-4 and TRBJ2-7; the D gene is not confidently resolved. The CDR3 protein is CASSLELNEQYF. Read as DNA, the sequence is TGTGCCAGCAGCTTGGAACTCAACGAGCAGTACTTC.